The 12 T cell receptor beta chains reported below all come from one sample, sequenced in a study of T cells in women clearing cervical HPV infection. Method: immunoSEQ multiplex PCR; TCRdb's copy keeps in-frame clones and lacks some. Here the sample table reports some 31,000 clones. Sequenced input: blood buffy coat. All receptors derive from a woman between 18 and 70 years old with a cervical HPV16 infection that either progressed to CIN3+ or cleared (not recorded which).

On this clone itself: The CDR3 goes on 3 residues after the read ends, and that part is filled in from the germline J gene. The chain uses TRBV28 and TRBJ2-7; 7 bases are a match to TRBD2. V dropped 6 bases and J dropped 3; count of bases not matched to a gene: 17. This CDR3 region has 17 residues. The germline V gene has CDR1 MDHEN and CDR2 SYDVKM. The chain's CDR3 is CASSFPITSEKSYEQYF. CDR3 bases read: TGTGCCAGCAGCTTCCCTATTACTAGCGAAAAAAGCTACGAG. The full variable domain, rest sourced from reference TRBV28 and TRBJ2-7, is DVKVTQSSRYLVKRTGEKVFLECVQDMDHENMFWYRQDPGLGLRLIYFSYDVKMKEKGDIPEGYSVSREKKERFSLILESASTNQTSMYLCASSFPITSEKSYEQYFGPGTRLTVT.

A note on this clone: The read is 3 residues too short to cover the CDR3 end, so that end is filled in from the germline J gene. J is TRBJ1-2 and V is TRBV5-1; 9 bases match TRBD1. Germline V CDR1 and CDR2: SGHRS, YFSETQ. CDR3 length: 13 residues. The ends lost 8 bases at V and 5 bases at J; junction bases unmatched: 7. CDR3 protein: CASEPGQGYGYTF. The CDR3 DNA, read in part, is TGCGCCAGTGAACCCGGACAGGGGTATGGC.

With respect to this clone: The read stops 3 residues short of the end of the CDR3; the missing end is completed from the germline J gene. The genes are TRBV7-8 and TRBJ2-7, with 10 bases fitting TRBD1. The CDR3 contains 16 residues. Unmatched junction bases numbered 7, after V lost 2 bases and J lost 3 bases. Germline V gene lookup returns CDR1 SGHVS and CDR2 FQNEAQ. The CDR3 region is CASSLIGTGVFYEQYF. The CDR3 DNA, read in part, is TGTGCCAGCAGCTTAATCGGGACAGGGGTTTTCTACGAG.

With regard to this clone: The read ends 3 residues shy of where the CDR3 ends; the end is completed using the germline J gene. The chain joins TRBV12-5 to TRBJ1-2; D might be TRBD1 (6 bases). V shed 1 base and J shed 4 bases, with 13 bases lying between them. Germline loops: CDR1 LGHNT, CDR2 FRNRAP. The CDR3 is made up of 15 amino acids. The CDR3 DNA, read in part, is TGTGCTAGTGGTTTGGCGTGGGACACCTCCTATGGC. It codes for CASGLAWDTSYG. The complete CDR3 protein is CASGLAWDTSYGYTF. Full variable domain (remainder filled in from reference TRBV12-5 and TRBJ1-2): DARVTQTPRHKVTEMGQEVTMRCQPILGHNTVFWYRQTMMQGLELLAYFRNRAPLDDSGMPKDRFSAEMPDATLATLKIQPSEPRDSAVYFCASGLAWDTSYGYTFGSGTRLTVV.

Concerning this clone itself: The read is 3 residues too short to cover the CDR3 end, so that end is filled in from the germline J gene. The chain uses TRBV7-9 and TRBJ1-2, with 8 bases fitting TRBD1. The CDR3 consists of 14 residues. Germline assignment: CDR1 SEHNR and CDR2 FQNEAQ (reference sequence). Partial CDR3 DNA: TGTGCCAGCAGCCCTGGACAGGGCACGTTCGGC. Translation: CASSPGQGTFG. The CDR3 in full is CASSPGQGTFGYTF.

As regards this clone: The read terminates 3 residues before the CDR3 end, so the remaining end is supplied by the germline J gene. This chain joins TRBV30 and TRBJ1-1, with D unresolved. Trimming removed 0 bases at V and 4 bases at J, with 9 bases between. Germline assignment: CDR1 GTSNPN and CDR2 SVGIG (reference sequence). The length of the CDR3 is 13 residues. The CDR3: CAWSVKEGTEAFF. The covered CDR3 bases are TGTGCCTGGAGTGTAAAAGAAGGCACTGAA.

For this clone: Read sequence stops 3 residues before the CDR3 end, and the germline J gene provides the missing end. The chain recombines TRBV18 with TRBJ1-3; D is uncertain. Germline V CDR1 and CDR2: KGHSH, LQKENI. The V gene lost 2 bases and the J gene lost 4 bases, with 6 bases spanning the gap. CDR3 size: 13 residues. The CDR3 here is CASSPSMGNTIYF. The sequenced part of the CDR3 DNA is TGTGCCAGCTCACCATCCATGGGAAACACC.

A remark on this clone: The read ends 3 residues shy of where the CDR3 ends; the end is completed using the germline J gene. The genes are TRBV30 and TRBJ2-1; D unresolved. CDR1 GTSNPN and CDR2 SVGIG come from the germline V gene (reference sequence). The CDR3 has 12 amino acids. The V and J ends lost 2 bases and 8 bases respectively, with 10 bases between them. CDR3 DNA, as far as it was read: TGTGCCTGGAGTCTCTCAGGATATGAG. This encodes CAWSLSGYE. The full CDR3 is CAWSLSGYEQFF.

By frequency, this clone is medium-sized. The CDR3 end falls 3 residues outside the read, so it is completed with the germline J gene. The same CDR3 can be traced to other DNA sequences in this sample. The rearrangement uses TRBV5-1 and TRBJ1-3, with 7 bases aligning to TRBD1. The CDR3 contains 14 residues. V lost 2 bases, J lost 2 bases, and 1 base stayed unmatched. Germline V gene sequence: CDR1 SGHRS, CDR2 YFSETQ. The part of the CDR3 DNA that was read is TGCGCCAGCAGCTTAGGGGGCGCTGGAAACACC. Amino acids: CASSLGGAGNT. The complete CDR3 sequence is CASSLGGAGNTIYF.

In regard to this clone: The read gets to within 3 residues of the CDR3 end, and the germline J gene fills in the rest. The rearrangement joins TRBV30 to TRBJ1-2, with D tentatively TRBD1 (5 bases). With 4 bases removed from V and 4 bases from J, the gap between germline ends came to 19 bases. Germline CDR1 and CDR2: GTSNPN and SVGIG (reference sequence). The CDR3 runs 15 residues. The CDR3 DNA, read in part, is TGTGCCTGGAACGGAGCAGGGCCTAGGAGCTATGGC. Protein sequence: CAWNGAGPRSYG. The entire CDR3 protein is CAWNGAGPRSYGYTF.

Turning to this clone: The observed sequence ends 3 residues before the CDR3 terminus, with the missing tail filled in from the germline J gene. The chain employs TRBV7-8 and TRBJ2-4, with D tentatively TRBD1 (5 bases). CDR3 size: 14 residues. The germline CDR1 and CDR2 sequences are SGHVS and FQNEAQ. Incomplete CDR3 DNA: TGTGCCAGCAGCCCACAGGATAGCAATCAGCCT. It translates to CASSPQDSNQP. The full-length CDR3 reads as CASSPQDSNQPQYF.

To note about this clone: With the read ending 3 residues before the CDR3 end, the germline J gene is used to fill in that end. The gene calls are TRBV4-2 and TRBJ2-7; D might be TRBD2 (6 bases). In germline, CDR1 is LGHNA, CDR2 YNFKEQ. The CDR3 runs to 14 residues. V lost 0 bases and J 2 bases, leaving 8 bases between the germline ends. The CDR3 DNA, read in part, is TGTGCCAGCAGCCAAGATGGCGGGACCTACGAG. Protein: CASSQDGGTYE. The entire CDR3 protein is CASSQDGGTYEQYF.